What follows describes a single T cell receptor beta chain. What it binds is unknown. These data belong to a study of T cell responses to AZD1222 COVID-19 vaccine. Study-level findings and limits: The number of AZD1222 recipients seropositive at baseline was only 6 or 7. The donor cohort was predominantly white British with a female majority, and clonal diversity may have been underestimated.

Measured with immunoSEQ multiplex PCR; TCRdb has only the in-frame clones, and not every one. Of about 140,000 clones listed, over 90% were seen once; the top ten hold around 5%. Germline CDR1 and CDR2: LNHDA and SQIVND (reference sequence). The CDR3 spans 15 residues. The ends were cut back, 3 bases at V and 4 bases at J, with 10 bases in the middle. The sequences come from peripheral blood, collected on day 0 of AZD1222 vaccination. The receptor was isolated from an adult in good health. V is TRBV19 and J is TRBJ2-6; no clear D gene. The CDR3 coding sequence is TGTGCCAGTAGTATTAGCAAAACCGGGGCCAACGTCCTGACTTTC. Translated, it gives CASSISKTGANVLTF.